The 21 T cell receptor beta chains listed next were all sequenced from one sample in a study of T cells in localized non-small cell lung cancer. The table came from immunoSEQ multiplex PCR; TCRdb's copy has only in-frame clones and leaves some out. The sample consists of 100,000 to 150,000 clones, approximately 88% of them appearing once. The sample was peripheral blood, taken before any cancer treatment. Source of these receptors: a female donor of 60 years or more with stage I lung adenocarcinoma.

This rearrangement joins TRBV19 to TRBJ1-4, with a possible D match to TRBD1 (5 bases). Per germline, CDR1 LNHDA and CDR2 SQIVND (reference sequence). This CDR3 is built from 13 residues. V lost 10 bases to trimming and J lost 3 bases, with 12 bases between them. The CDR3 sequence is CATGGVANEKLFF. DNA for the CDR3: TGTGCCACCGGGGGTGTAGCTAATGAAAAACTGTTTTTT.

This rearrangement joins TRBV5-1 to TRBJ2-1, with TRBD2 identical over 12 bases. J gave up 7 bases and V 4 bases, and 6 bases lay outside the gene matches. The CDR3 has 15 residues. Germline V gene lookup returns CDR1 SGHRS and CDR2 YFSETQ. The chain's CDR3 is CASSRTSGTLNEQFF. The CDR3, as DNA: TGCGCCAGCAGCAGGACTAGCGGGACCCTTAATGAGCAGTTCTTC.

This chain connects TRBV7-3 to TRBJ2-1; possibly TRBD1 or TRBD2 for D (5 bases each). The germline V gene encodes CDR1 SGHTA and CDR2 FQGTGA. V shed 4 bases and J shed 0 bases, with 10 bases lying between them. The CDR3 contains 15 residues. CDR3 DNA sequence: TGTGCCAGCAGCTCGGGACGCGTCTCCTACAATGAGCAGTTCTTC. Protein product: CASSSGRVSYNEQFF. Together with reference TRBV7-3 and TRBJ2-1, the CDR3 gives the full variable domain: GAGVSQTPSNKVTEKGKYVELRCDPISGHTALYWYRQSLGQGPEFLIYFQGTGAADDSGLPNDRFFAVRPEGSVSTLKIQRTERGDSAVYLCASSSGRVSYNEQFFGPGTRLTVL.

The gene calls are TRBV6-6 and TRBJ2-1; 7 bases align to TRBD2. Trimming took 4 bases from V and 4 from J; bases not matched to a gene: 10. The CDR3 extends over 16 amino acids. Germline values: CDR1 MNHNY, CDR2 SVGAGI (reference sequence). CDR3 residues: CASSSPRAGVYNEQFF. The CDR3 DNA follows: TGTGCCAGCAGTTCCCCCAGGGCGGGAGTGTACAATGAGCAGTTCTTC.

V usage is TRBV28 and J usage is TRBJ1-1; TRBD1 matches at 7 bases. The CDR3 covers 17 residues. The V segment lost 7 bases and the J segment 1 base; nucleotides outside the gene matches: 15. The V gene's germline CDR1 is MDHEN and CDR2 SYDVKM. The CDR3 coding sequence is TGTGCCAGCATCTCAGCCTCTGCAGGGGGAACGAACACTGAAGCTTTCTTT. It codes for CASISASAGGTNTEAFF.

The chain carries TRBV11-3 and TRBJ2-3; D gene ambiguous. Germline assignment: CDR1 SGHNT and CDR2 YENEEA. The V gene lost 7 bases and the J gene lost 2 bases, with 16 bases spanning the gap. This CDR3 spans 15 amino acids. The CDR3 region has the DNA TGTGCCAGCACAAAGGGTGGCTCGCACACAGATACGCAGTATTTT. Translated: CASTKGGSHTDTQYF. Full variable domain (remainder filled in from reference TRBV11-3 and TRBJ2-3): EAGVVQSPRYKIIEKKQPVAFWCNPISGHNTLYWYLQNLGQGPELLIRYENEEAVDDSQLPKDRFSAERLKGVDSTLKIQPAELGDSAVYLCASTKGGSHTDTQYFGPGTRLTVL.

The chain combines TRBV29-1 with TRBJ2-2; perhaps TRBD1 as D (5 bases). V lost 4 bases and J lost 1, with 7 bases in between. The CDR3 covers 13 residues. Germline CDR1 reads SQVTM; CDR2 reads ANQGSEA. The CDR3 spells CSVAQGNTGELFF. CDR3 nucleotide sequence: TGCAGCGTTGCCCAGGGGAACACCGGGGAGCTGTTTTTT.

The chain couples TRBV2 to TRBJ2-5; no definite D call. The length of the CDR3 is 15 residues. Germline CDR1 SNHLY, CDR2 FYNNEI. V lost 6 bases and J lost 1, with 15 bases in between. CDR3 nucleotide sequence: TGTGCCAGCAGCCTCACATCCGTCCCCCAAGAGACCCAGTACTTC. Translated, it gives CASSLTSVPQETQYF.

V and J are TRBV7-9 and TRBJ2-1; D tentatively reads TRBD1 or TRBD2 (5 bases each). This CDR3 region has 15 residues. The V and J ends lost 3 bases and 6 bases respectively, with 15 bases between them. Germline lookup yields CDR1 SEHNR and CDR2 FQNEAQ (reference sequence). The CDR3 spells CASSFWGTRGNEQFF. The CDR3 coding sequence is TGTGCCAGCAGCTTCTGGGGCACGAGGGGCAATGAGCAGTTCTTC.

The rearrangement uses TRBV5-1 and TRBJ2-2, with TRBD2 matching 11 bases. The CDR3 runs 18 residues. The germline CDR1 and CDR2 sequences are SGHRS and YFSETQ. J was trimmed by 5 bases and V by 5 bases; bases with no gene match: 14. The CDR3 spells CASRLGGTSGRKTGELFF. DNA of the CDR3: TGCGCCAGCAGGCTTGGGGGGACTAGCGGTAGAAAGACCGGGGAGCTGTTTTTT. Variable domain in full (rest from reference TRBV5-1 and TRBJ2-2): KAGVTQTPRYLIKTRGQQVTLSCSPISGHRSVSWYQQTPGQGLQFLFEYFSETQRNKGNFPGRFSGRQFSNSRSEMNVSTLELGDSALYLCASRLGGTSGRKTGELFFGEGSRLTVL.

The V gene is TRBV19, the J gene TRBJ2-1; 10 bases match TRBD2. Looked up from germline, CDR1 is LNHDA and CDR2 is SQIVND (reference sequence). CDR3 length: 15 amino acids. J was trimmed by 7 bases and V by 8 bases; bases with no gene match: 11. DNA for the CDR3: TGTGCCAGTGGTAAACTAGCGGGATATAAGAATGAGCAGTTCTTC. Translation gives CASGKLAGYKNEQFF.

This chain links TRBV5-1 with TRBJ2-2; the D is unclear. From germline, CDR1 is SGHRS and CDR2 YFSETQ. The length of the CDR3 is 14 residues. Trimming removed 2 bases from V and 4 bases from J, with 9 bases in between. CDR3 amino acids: CASSFGARTGELFF. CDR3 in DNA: TGCGCCAGCAGCTTTGGTGCGCGCACCGGGGAGCTGTTTTTT.

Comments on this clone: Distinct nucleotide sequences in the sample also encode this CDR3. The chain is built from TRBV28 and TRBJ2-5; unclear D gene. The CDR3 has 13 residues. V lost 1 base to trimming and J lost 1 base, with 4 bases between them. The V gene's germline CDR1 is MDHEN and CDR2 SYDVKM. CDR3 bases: TGTGCCAGCAGTTTATACTCCCAAGAGACCCAGTACTTC. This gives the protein CASSLYSQETQYF.

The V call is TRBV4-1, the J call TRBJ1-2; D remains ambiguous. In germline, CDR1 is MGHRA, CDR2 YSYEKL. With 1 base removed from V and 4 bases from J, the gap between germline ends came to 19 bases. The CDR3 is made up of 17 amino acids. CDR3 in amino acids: CASSQVTGPTDIYGYTF. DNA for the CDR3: TGCGCCAGCAGCCAAGTGACGGGCCCTACCGACATCTATGGCTACACCTTC.

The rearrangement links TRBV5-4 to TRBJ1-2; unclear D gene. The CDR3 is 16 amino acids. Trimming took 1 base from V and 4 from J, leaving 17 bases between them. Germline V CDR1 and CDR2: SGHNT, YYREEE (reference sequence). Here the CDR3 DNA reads TGTGCCAGCAGCTTGCCCGGAACCCTATCGATCTATGGCTACACCTTC. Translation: CASSLPGTLSIYGYTF.

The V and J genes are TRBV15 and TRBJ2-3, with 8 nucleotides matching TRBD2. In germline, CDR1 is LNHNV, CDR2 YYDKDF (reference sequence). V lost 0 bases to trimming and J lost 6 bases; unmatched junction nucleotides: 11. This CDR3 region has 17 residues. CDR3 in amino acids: CATSRELPLSGMDTQYF. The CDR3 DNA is TGTGCCACCAGCAGAGAACTTCCGCTTAGCGGGATGGATACGCAGTATTTT.

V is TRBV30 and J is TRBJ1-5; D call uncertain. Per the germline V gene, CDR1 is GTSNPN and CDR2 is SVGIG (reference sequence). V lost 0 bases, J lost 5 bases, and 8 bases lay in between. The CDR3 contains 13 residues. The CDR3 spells CAWSVLGDQPQHF. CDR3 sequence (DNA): TGTGCCTGGAGTGTACTCGGGGATCAGCCCCAGCATTTT.

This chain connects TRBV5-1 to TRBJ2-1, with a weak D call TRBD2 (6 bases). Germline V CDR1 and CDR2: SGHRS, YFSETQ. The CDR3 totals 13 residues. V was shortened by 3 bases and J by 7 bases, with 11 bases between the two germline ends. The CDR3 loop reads CASSSRELNEQFF. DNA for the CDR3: TGCGCCAGCAGCTCCCGGGAGTTGAATGAGCAGTTCTTC.

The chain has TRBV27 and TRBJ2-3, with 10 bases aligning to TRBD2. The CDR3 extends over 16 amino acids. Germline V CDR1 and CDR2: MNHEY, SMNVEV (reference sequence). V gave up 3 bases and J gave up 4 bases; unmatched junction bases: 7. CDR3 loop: CASSFLAGGWSDTQYF. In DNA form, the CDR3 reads TGTGCCAGCAGTTTTTTAGCGGGAGGATGGTCAGATACGCAGTATTTT.

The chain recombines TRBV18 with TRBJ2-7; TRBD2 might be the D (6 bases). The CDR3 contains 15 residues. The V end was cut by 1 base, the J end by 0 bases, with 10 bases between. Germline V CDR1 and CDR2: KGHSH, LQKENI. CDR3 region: CASSPLGGSSYEQYF. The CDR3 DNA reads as TGTGCCAGCTCACCACTTGGAGGGTCCTCCTACGAGCAGTACTTC.

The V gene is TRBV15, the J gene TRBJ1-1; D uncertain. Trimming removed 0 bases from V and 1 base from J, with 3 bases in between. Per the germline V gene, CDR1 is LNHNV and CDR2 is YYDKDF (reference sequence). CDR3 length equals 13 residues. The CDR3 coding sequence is TGTGCCACCAGCAGAGAGGAGAACACTGAAGCTTTCTTT. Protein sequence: CATSREENTEAFF.